Listed below are T cell receptor beta chains from one sample, sequenced in a study of blood T cell repertoires in COVID-19. TCRdb's table, derived via immunoSEQ multiplex PCR, lists solely in-frame clones and lacks some. The sample carries approximately 480,000 clones, about 90% recorded once. Sequenced material: PBMCs or T cells enriched from blood (not recorded which). The origin of the receptors is a woman aged 18-29 years who had recovered from COVID-19. Both conserved end residues are part of each CDR3. The D gene is left open where the match is weak. Not every row has a clone size; where given, it reads once, few, many or a size class.

clone_size	v_call	j_call	d_call	cdr3_nt	cdr3_aa
few	TRBV7-2	TRBJ1-2	NA	TGTGCCAGCAGCTGGACAATACAGGGAGATAGCACCTTC	CASSWTIQGDSTF
NA	TRBV30	TRBJ1-1	NA	TGTGCCTGGAGTGCTACGGAGATCACTGAAGCTTTCTTT	CAWSATEITEAFF
once	TRBV27	TRBJ2-1	NA	TGTGCCAGCAGTTCCTGGGGGGAGCGACTTTACAATGAGCAGTTCTTC	CASSSWGERLYNEQFF
NA	TRBV6-1	TRBJ2-7	NA	TGTGCCAGCAGTGAAGACACAGGTTCCTACGAGCAGTACTTC	CASSEDTGSYEQYF
few	TRBV4-1	TRBJ2-1	TRBD2	TGCGCCAGCAGCCAAAAGCCTAGCGGGGAGGGCGATGAGCAGTTCTTC	CASSQKPSGEGDEQFF
NA	TRBV30	TRBJ2-3	TRBD2	TGTGCCTCTACTGGGGGGGTAGGTGCAGATACGCAGTATTTT	CASTGGVGADTQYF
NA	TRBV11-2	TRBJ2-7	NA	TGTGCCAGCAGCTTACTGGGGGGAGCCTACGAGCAGTACTTC	CASSLLGGAYEQYF
NA	TRBV5-8	TRBJ1-4	NA	TGTGCCAGCAGCTTAGCCTCGACAGGTCGTCCCAATGAAAAACTGTTTTTT	CASSLASTGRPNEKLFF
NA	TRBV11-2	TRBJ1-2	TRBD1	TGTGCCAGCAGCTTCGACAGGGCGGGCTACACCTTC	CASSFDRAGYTF
NA	TRBV19	TRBJ2-5	NA	TGTGCCAGTAGTGGGACACTCGGAGAGACCCAGTACTTC	CASSGTLGETQYF
once	TRBV6-5	TRBJ2-3	TRBD2	TGTGCCAGCAGTTCGACACTGGGAGGGTGGGGAACGCAGTATTTT	CASSSTLGGWGTQYF
NA	TRBV6-5	TRBJ2-7	TRBD2	TGTGCCAGCAGTTACTCAGCGGGGACCACGGAGCAGTACTTC	CASSYSAGTTEQYF
NA	TRBV3-1/TRBV3-2	TRBJ2-3	NA	TGTGCCAGCAGGTTAACGGCAGCGGTGGAAAGCACAGATACGCAGTATTTT	CASRLTAAVESTDTQYF
NA	TRBV4-1	TRBJ1-1	NA	TGCGCCAGCAGCCAAGATAGTCGGGAGGTGAACACTGAAGCTTTCTTT	CASSQDSREVNTEAFF
few	TRBV11-3	TRBJ1-5	NA	TGTGCCAGCATAACAGGGAAGGGTCAGCCCCAGCATTTT	CASITGKGQPQHF
NA	TRBV2	TRBJ1-5	NA	TGTGCCAGCAGTTCCGACAGATTCAATCAGCCCCAGCATTTT	CASSSDRFNQPQHF
NA	TRBV21-1	TRBJ1-2	NA	TGTTCCAATGCGGTTGTGTCAGGGTACCATGGCTACACCTTC	CSNAVVSGYHGYTF
once	TRBV7-9	TRBJ2-7	NA	TGTGCCAGCAGCTCCCAGGGATCCCACCACGAGCAGTACTTC	CASSSQGSHHEQYF
NA	TRBV14	TRBJ1-1	NA	TGTGCCAGCAGCCAAGTTGCAGGGGCCAACACTGAAGCTTTCTTT	CASSQVAGANTEAFF
NA	TRBV6-5	TRBJ2-1	TRBD1	TGTGCCAGCAGTCGGGAACAGGGGGCCAACAATGAGCAGTTCTTC	CASSREQGANNEQFF
few	TRBV7-6	TRBJ1-1	NA	TGTGCCAGCAGGCCAGGGAGGGGGGCGAACACTGAAGCTTTCTTT	CASRPGRGANTEAFF
NA	TRBV30	TRBJ1-5	NA	TGTGCCTGGAAAGACCTTGGAGGCAATCAGCCCCAGCATTTT	CAWKDLGGNQPQHF
NA	TRBV29-1	TRBJ1-3	TRBD1	TGCAGCGTTGAAGGGGAGACAGGGTCAAACACCATATATTTT	CSVEGETGSNTIYF
NA	TRBV4-1	TRBJ1-2	TRBD1	TGCGCCAGCAGCCTCGTCGGGACAGTCGACGGCTACACCTTC	CASSLVGTVDGYTF
NA	TRBV6-5	TRBJ2-7	NA	TGTGCCAGCAGTTTAGCGGGACAGGGACTTTACGAGCAGTACTTC	CASSLAGQGLYEQYF
NA	TRBV18	TRBJ2-7	NA	TGTGCCAGCTCACCACTCAGCCACCCGAGCGGGCATAACGAGCAGTACTTC	CASSPLSHPSGHNEQYF
NA	TRBV14	TRBJ2-7	NA	TGTGCCAGCAGCTCGACAGTCTCCTACGAGCAGTACTTC	CASSSTVSYEQYF
NA	TRBV4-2	TRBJ2-2	TRBD2	TGTGCCAGCAGCCCCCCAGGACTAGCGGGGACCGGGGAGCTGTTTTTT	CASSPPGLAGTGELFF
NA	TRBV7-2	TRBJ2-2	NA	TGTGCCACCCCCCCGGGTACCGGGGAGCTGTTTTTT	CATPPGTGELFF
NA	TRBV4-1	TRBJ2-5	TRBD2	TGCGCCAGCAGCCCCCTCACGGGGGGAGAGACCCAGTACTTC	CASSPLTGGETQYF
few	TRBV6-5	TRBJ1-2	NA	TGTGCCAGCAGTTACTCGCCAATTCAGGGGGGCTACACCTTC	CASSYSPIQGGYTF
once	TRBV4-1	TRBJ1-2	TRBD1	TGCGCCAGCAGCCAAGTAGGGACAGTTAATGGCTACACCTTC	CASSQVGTVNGYTF
NA	TRBV11-2	TRBJ2-2	NA	TGTGCCAGCAGTCATAGGAGAGGACTTGGGGCCGGGGAGCTGTTTTTT	CASSHRRGLGAGELFF
few	TRBV11-2	TRBJ1-3	TRBD1	TGTGCCAGCAGCTTGGGACAGGGGGACACCATATATTTT	CASSLGQGDTIYF
NA	TRBV10-2	TRBJ2-3	NA	TGCGCCAGCAGTCAGGACACAGATACGCAGTATTTT	CASSQDTDTQYF
NA	TRBV28	TRBJ1-5	NA	TGTGCCAGCAGCTCACCACAGGATCAGCCCCAGCATTTT	CASSSPQDQPQHF
NA	TRBV6-1	TRBJ2-6	NA	TGTGCCAGCAGCTTAGACAGCTCTGGGGCCAACGTCCTGACTTTC	CASSLDSSGANVLTF
once	TRBV12-3/TRBV12-4	TRBJ1-2	NA	TGTGCCAGCAGTTCGGGACTTGGTGGCTACACCTTC	CASSSGLGGYTF
once	TRBV15	TRBJ1-4	NA	TGTGCCACCAGCAGCTATACAACCTCGGGTAATGAAAAACTGTTTTTT	CATSSYTTSGNEKLFF